This TCR beta chain was obtained from a study of persistence of HIV-infected CD4 T cells. Study-wide context: A median of roughly 8 years of suppressive ART preceded sampling. Study-level points and caveats: TCRbeta richness was lower in CMV- and Gag-responding cells than in anti-CD3/anti-CD28-responding cells. Degenerate expanded CDR3beta sequences were enriched among CMV- and Gag-responding cells.

Lysates of CMV-infected fibroblasts at 9.5 to 10 ug/mL stimulated these cells. Sorting selected CD4+ T cells upregulating both CD40 ligand and CD69. CD4+ T cell counts exceeded 400 cells/uL; CMV serology was positive. The immunoSEQ assay was version 4, run in survey mode. Libraries were prepared by immunoSEQ multiplex PCR; TCRdb keeps only in-frame clonotypes and omits some of them. This sample has around 20,000 clones, with roughly 74% found just once. The length of the CDR3 is 13 residues. The germline CDR1 and CDR2 sequences are MGHDK and SYGVNS. V lost 1 base, J lost 3 bases, and 6 bases lay in between. About this clone itself: The antigen is unknown.

Source: CD4+ T cells sorted from PBMCs after approximately 19-hour stimulation, taken from a patient who received antiretroviral therapy. The sequence derives from an adult man with HIV who was CMV-seropositive. This chain uses TRBV25-1 with TRBJ1-1; D not certain. The CDR3 loop is CASSEWVDTEAFF. The CDR3 DNA sequence: TGTGCCAGCAGTGAATGGGTGGACACTGAAGCTTTCTTT.